The subject of this entry is one T cell receptor beta chain. CDR1 and CDR2 (germline): SEHNR, FQNEAQ (reference sequence). This CDR3 has 19 residues. Trimming removed 5 bases from V and 2 bases from J, with 22 bases in between. This sample was included in a study of shared clonotypes between healthy human individuals. Naive CD8 isolation took CD45RO-negative cells positively selected for CCR7 and excluded terminally differentiated effector memory CD45RA+ cells. Sequencing used immunoSEQ multiplex PCR; TCRdb keeps in-frame clones, though not all of them. This repertoire shows just over 2,000,000 clones, about 95% found once; its top ten account for 0.9% to 1.3%.

The rearrangement links TRBV7-9 to TRBJ2-6; D may be TRBD1 (6 bases). The TCR originated in a man between 18 and 35 years old in good health. The sample was naive CD8+ T cells sorted from blood. CDR3 in amino acids: CASSTTGTGSATGANVLTF. CDR3 DNA sequence: TGTGCCAGCAGCACCACGGGAACAGGGTCGGCAACTGGGGCCAACGTCCTGACTTTC.